These 18 T cell receptor beta chains came from one sample sequenced in a study of shared clonotypes between healthy human individuals. Sequencing was performed with immunoSEQ multiplex PCR; in TCRdb, only in-frame clones are kept and a portion is missing. The sample lists 300,000 to 400,000 clones, 74% occurring once. The specimen sequenced was memory CD4+ T cells sorted from blood. The subset was: CD45RA-negative fraction. These receptors were taken from a man aged 25-45 years in good health.

This clone has at least ten counts. The J gene is TRBJ2-2, the V gene TRBV19; the D gene is possibly TRBD1 (6 bases). CDR3 size: 14 residues. The germline V gene has CDR1 LNHDA and CDR2 SQIVND (reference sequence). V gave up 1 base and J gave up 5 bases, with 8 bases separating them. CDR3 in amino acids: CASSIATGTGELFF. For the CDR3, the DNA is TGTGCCAGTAGTATAGCAACAGGGACCGGGGAGCTGTTTTTT.

In its sample, this clone was seen many times. V is TRBV16 and J is TRBJ1-1; no firm D call. There are 14 residues in the CDR3. V lost 0 bases and J 2 bases, leaving 7 bases between the germline ends. Germline values: CDR1 KGHSY, CDR2 FQNENV. CDR3 sequence: CASSQSTKNTEAFF. CDR3 DNA: TGTGCCAGCAGCCAATCAACGAAAAACACTGAAGCTTTCTTT. Together with reference TRBV16 and TRBJ1-1, the CDR3 gives the full variable domain: GEEVAQTPKHLVRGEGQKAKLYCAPIKGHSYVFWYQQVLKNEFKFLISFQNENVFDETGMPKERFSAKCLPNSPCSLEIQATKLEDSAVYFCASSQSTKNTEAFFGQGTRLTVV.

On this clone: This CDR3 is also generated by other DNA sequences in the sample. The chain employs TRBV28 and TRBJ2-7, with D uncertain. CDR3 length: 11 amino acids. The germline V and J ends were trimmed by 5 bases and 3 bases, with 5 bases remaining between them. The V gene's germline CDR1 is MDHEN and CDR2 SYDVKM. The CDR3 loop is CASSLHYEQYF. The CDR3 region has the DNA TGTGCCAGCAGTCTCCACTACGAGCAGTACTTC.

CDR3: CASRQGLAGNNEQFF. In DNA, the CDR3 is TGTGCCAGCAGACAAGGACTAGCGGGGAACAATGAGCAGTTCTTC. The gene calls are TRBV7-9 and TRBJ2-1, with 12 nucleotides matching TRBD2. V dropped 6 bases and J dropped 5; count of bases not matched to a gene: 5. The CDR3 runs to 15 residues. Germline lookup yields CDR1 SEHNR and CDR2 FQNEAQ (reference sequence).

This CDR3 reads CASTLQGGQETQYF. DNA for the CDR3: TGTGCCAGCACATTACAGGGTGGCCAAGAGACCCAGTACTTC. The V and J genes are TRBV7-2 and TRBJ2-5, with D maybe TRBD1 (6 bases). CDR1 is SGHTA and CDR2 is FQGNSA in the germline V gene. V lost 7 bases and J 1 base, leaving 13 bases between the germline ends. The CDR3 has 14 residues.

This clone was seen a handful of times. The chain employs TRBV28 and TRBJ1-3; no reliable D call. V was pared by 3 bases and J by 1 base, with 4 bases between. Looked up from germline, CDR1 is MDHEN and CDR2 is SYDVKM. CDR3 size: 13 residues. DNA for the CDR3: TGTGCCAGCAGTTTGGTTTCTGGAAACACCATATATTTT. Protein product: CASSLVSGNTIYF.

This chain links TRBV5-6 with TRBJ1-5; D gene unclear. CDR3 length: 14 amino acids. V shed 1 base and J shed 4 bases, with 9 bases lying between them. Germline V gives CDR1 SGHDT, CDR2 YYEEEE. The CDR3 sequence: CASSLTGYNQPQHF. The CDR3, as DNA: TGTGCCAGCAGCTTGACGGGGTATAATCAGCCCCAGCATTTT. Full variable domain (rest looked up from reference TRBV5-6 and TRBJ1-5): DAGVTQSPTHLIKTRGQQVTLRCSPKSGHDTVSWYQQALGQGPQFIFQYYEEEERQRGNFPDRFSGHQFPNYSSELNVNALLLGDSALYLCASSLTGYNQPQHFGDGTRLSIL.

J is TRBJ2-5 and V is TRBV15; 12 bases are a match to TRBD1. V was pared by 2 bases and J by 9 bases, with 7 bases of the junction left unmatched. CDR1 and CDR2 (germline): LNHNV, YYDKDF (reference sequence). This CDR3 spans 15 amino acids. Written as DNA, the CDR3 is TGTGCCACCAGCAGACCGGGACAGGGGGCCCGGGCCCAGTACTTC. Its translation: CATSRPGQGARAQYF.

The chain combines TRBV7-9 with TRBJ1-4, with D uncertain. CDR3 length: 14 amino acids. CDR1 and CDR2 (germline): SEHNR, FQNEAQ (reference sequence). Trimming left V 3 bases short and J 7 bases short, with 12 bases between. Here the CDR3 DNA reads TGTGCCAGCAGCTTTATGACCGGGCCTGAAAAACTGTTTTTT. This gives the protein CASSFMTGPEKLFF.

The rearrangement uses TRBV14 and TRBJ2-2; 9 bases are a match to TRBD2. Germline CDR1 is SGHDN and CDR2 is FVKESK. The CDR3 totals 16 residues. V lost 5 bases and J lost 3; bases outside the gene matches: 7. CDR3 DNA sequence: TGTGCCAGCAGCGCCCGACTAGCGGATTACACCGGGGAGCTGTTTTTT. Encoded protein: CASSARLADYTGELFF. The complete variable domain, with remaining parts taken from reference TRBV14 and TRBJ2-2, reads EAGVTQFPSHSVIEKGQTVTLRCDPISGHDNLYWYRRVMGKEIKFLLHFVKESKQDESGMPNNRFLAERTGGTYSTLKVQPAELEDSGVYFCASSARLADYTGELFFGEGSRLTVL.

The chain combines TRBV9 with TRBJ2-3, with D perhaps TRBD2 (5 bases). V was cut by 4 bases and J by 0 bases, with 12 bases left in between. CDR1 is SGDLS and CDR2 is YYNGEE in the germline V gene. This CDR3 is built from 15 residues. CDR3 region: CASSPTAGSTDTQYF. The CDR3 nucleotides are TGTGCCAGCAGCCCGACTGCGGGTAGCACAGATACGCAGTATTTT.

The chain joins TRBV7-2 to TRBJ2-7; 7 bases align to TRBD2. Germline CDR1 and CDR2: SGHTA and FQGNSA. CDR3 size: 14 residues. Germline trimming cut 2 bases from V and 2 bases from J; bases unmatched to any gene: 3. In nucleotides, the CDR3 is TGTGCCAGCAGCTTATTAGCGGGCCCCTACGAGCAGTACTTC. Residues: CASSLLAGPYEQYF.

About this clone: Other nucleotide sequences from this sample produce the same CDR3. This rearrangement joins TRBV11-2 to TRBJ1-3; D not resolved. Between the trimmed V and J ends, which lost 2 bases and 2 bases, there was a span of 4 bases. The CDR3 contains 13 residues. Germline loops: CDR1 SGHAT, CDR2 FQNNGV. The CDR3 nucleotides read TGTGCCAGCAGCTTATGGCCTGGAAACACCATATATTTT. It translates to CASSLWPGNTIYF.

The sample holds a few counts of this clone. The V gene is TRBV7-9, the J gene TRBJ2-1, with 12 bases that match TRBD2. Per germline, CDR1 SEHNR and CDR2 FQNEAQ (reference sequence). V gave up 1 base and J gave up 7 bases; unmatched junction bases: 5. The CDR3 spans 16 residues. CDR3 DNA sequence: TGTGCCAGCAGCTTAGTTACTAGCGGGAGGTGGAATGAGCAGTTCTTC. This codes for CASSLVTSGRWNEQFF.

Notes on this clone: Other DNA sequences in this specimen translate into the identical CDR3. CDR3 nucleotide sequence: TGCGCCAGCAGCTTGGCCGGGGCCGGGGAGACCCAGTACTTC. Translating gives CASSLAGAGETQYF. This chain uses TRBV5-1 with TRBJ2-5; D might be TRBD1 or TRBD2, each matching 5 bases. The V gene lost 0 bases and the J gene lost 5 bases, with 11 bases spanning the gap. Germline assignment: CDR1 SGHRS and CDR2 YFSETQ. The CDR3 has 14 residues.

V is TRBV15 and J is TRBJ2-2, with TRBD2 matching over 7 bases. The trim removed 6 bases at V and 6 bases at J, leaving 10 bases unmatched. The CDR3 length is 15 residues. Germline CDR1 and CDR2: LNHNV and YYDKDF (reference sequence). This CDR3 is CATRRGGRTAGELFF. The CDR3 DNA is TGTGCCACCAGGAGGGGCGGGAGAACGGCCGGGGAGCTGTTTTTT.

V and J are TRBV2 and TRBJ2-2; tentative D call: TRBD1 (6 bases). Per the germline V gene, CDR1 is SNHLY and CDR2 is FYNNEI. Trimming pared 7 bases from V and 2 bases from J, leaving 11 bases between. The CDR3 is 14 residues long. CDR3 loop: CASTRDKNTGELFF. The CDR3, as DNA: TGTGCCAGCACCCGGGACAAAAACACCGGGGAGCTGTTTTTT.

The genes are TRBV29-1 and TRBJ2-1, with TRBD2 matching 8 bases. Germline V gene data show CDR1 as SQVTM and CDR2 as ANQGSEA. V lost 3 bases, J lost 0 bases, and 1 base stayed unmatched. CDR3 length equals 14 residues. This CDR3 reads CSVELAGSYNEQFF. CDR3 bases: TGCAGCGTTGAGCTAGCGGGCTCCTACAATGAGCAGTTCTTC.